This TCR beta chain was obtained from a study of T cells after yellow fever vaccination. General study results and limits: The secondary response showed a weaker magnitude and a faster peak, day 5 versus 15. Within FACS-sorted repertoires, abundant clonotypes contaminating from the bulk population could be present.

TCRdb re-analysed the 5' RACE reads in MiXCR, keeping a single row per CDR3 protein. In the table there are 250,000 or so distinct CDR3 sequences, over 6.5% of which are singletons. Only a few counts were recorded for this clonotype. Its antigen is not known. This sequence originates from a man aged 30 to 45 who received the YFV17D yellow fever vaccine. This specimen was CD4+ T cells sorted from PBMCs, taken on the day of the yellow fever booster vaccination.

DNA for the CDR3: TGTGCCAGCAGTTTGGGACAGGGGAAAGCTTTCTTT. Translating it yields CASSLGQGKAFF. This chain links TRBV6-5 with TRBJ1-1, with 10 bases lining up with TRBD1. J gave up 9 bases and V 4 bases, and 2 bases lay outside the gene matches. The CDR3 runs 12 residues. In germline, CDR1 is MNHEY, CDR2 SVGAGI.